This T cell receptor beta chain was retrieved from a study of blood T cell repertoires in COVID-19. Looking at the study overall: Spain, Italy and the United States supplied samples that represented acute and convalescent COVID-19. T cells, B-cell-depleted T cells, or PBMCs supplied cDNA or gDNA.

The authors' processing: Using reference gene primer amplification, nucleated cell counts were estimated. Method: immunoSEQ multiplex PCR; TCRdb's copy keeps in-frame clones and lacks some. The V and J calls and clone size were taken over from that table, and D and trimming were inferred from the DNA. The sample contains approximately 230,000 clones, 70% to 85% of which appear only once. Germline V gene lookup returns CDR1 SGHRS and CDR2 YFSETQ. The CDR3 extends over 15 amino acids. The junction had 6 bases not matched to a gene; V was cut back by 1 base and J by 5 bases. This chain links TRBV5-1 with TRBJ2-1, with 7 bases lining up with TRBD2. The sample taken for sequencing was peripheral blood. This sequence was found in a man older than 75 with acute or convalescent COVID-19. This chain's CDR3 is CASSLPTSGNNEQFF. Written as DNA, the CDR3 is TGCGCCAGCAGCTTGCCCACCAGCGGGAACAATGAGCAGTTCTTC.